This is a list of T cell receptor beta chains from one sample in a study of blood T cell repertoires in COVID-19. This table comes from immunoSEQ multiplex PCR, and its TCRdb copy is limited to in-frame clones, with some not included. The data contain 200,000 to 300,000 clones, 70% to 90% of them singletons. The sample consisted of peripheral blood. These receptors were taken from a man in his thirties or forties with active or convalescent COVID-19. CDR3s include the opening cysteine and the closing phenylalanine or tryptophan. A D gene is named only where the DNA matches it firmly. Not all rows give a size; the values are once, few, many and, for expanded clones, a class.

v_call	d_call	clone_size	j_call	cdr3_nt	cdr3_aa
TRBV30	TRBD2	NA	TRBJ2-5	TGTGCCTGGAGTGCTGGGGGGGGAGAGACCCAGTACTTC	CAWSAGGGETQYF
TRBV11-2	TRBD1	NA	TRBJ2-7	TGTGCCAGCAGCCCTAGACAGGGAGAGTACTACGAGCAGTACTTC	CASSPRQGEYYEQYF
TRBV18	NA	NA	TRBJ2-5	TGTGCCAGCTCACCCGGGGAAGCAGTAGGGACCCAGTACTTC	CASSPGEAVGTQYF
TRBV13	TRBD2	NA	TRBJ2-3	TGTGCCAGCGCCACTCTGGTTGAGCCGGGACTATCTAGCACAGATACGCAGTATTTT	CASATLVEPGLSSTDTQYF
TRBV6-1	TRBD1	NA	TRBJ2-1	TGTGCCAGCAGTGAATTAGACAGGGAGTTTGGGAATGAGCAGTTCTTC	CASSELDREFGNEQFF
TRBV30	TRBD1	NA	TRBJ1-1	TGTGCCTGGAGCTCAGGGGGCGCCGGTGAAGCTTTCTTT	CAWSSGGAGEAFF
TRBV6-5	NA	NA	TRBJ1-4	TGTGCCAGCAGTTATTCCGACAGGCCCTATGAAAAACTGTTTTTT	CASSYSDRPYEKLFF
TRBV21-1	NA	NA	TRBJ2-1	TGTGCCAGCAGCCGACTTTTCGGGGGGACTAGAGATGAGCAGTTCTTC	CASSRLFGGTRDEQFF
TRBV15	NA	NA	TRBJ1-5	TGTGCCACCAGGGCCAGGCAGGGCAATCAGCCCCAGCATTTT	CATRARQGNQPQHF
TRBV5-1	TRBD1	NA	TRBJ1-1	TGCGCCAGCAGCCGGACAGGCTCGGGACAGGGAAATTCTGAAGCTTTCTTT	CASSRTGSGQGNSEAFF
TRBV4-1	TRBD2	once	TRBJ2-3	TGCGCCAGCAGACTGACTAGCGGGGCGTTAGATACGCAGTATTTT	CASRLTSGALDTQYF
TRBV9	NA	NA	TRBJ2-7	TGTGCCAGCAGCGCCGGGGTCTCCTACGAGCAGTACTTC	CASSAGVSYEQYF
TRBV18	NA	NA	TRBJ1-5	TGTGCCAGCTCAGAGGACAGTTATAGCAATCAGCCCCAGCATTTT	CASSEDSYSNQPQHF
TRBV6-4	NA	once	TRBJ1-4	TGTGCCAGCAGTGACTATAGACAGATTAATGAAAAACTGTTTTTT	CASSDYRQINEKLFF
TRBV5-8	NA	NA	TRBJ1-2	TGTGCCAGCAGCTTATCCGGGACACAAAAAAATTATGGCTACACCTTC	CASSLSGTQKNYGYTF
TRBV7-2	NA	NA	TRBJ1-1	TGTGCCAGCAGCTTAGGGTCTGGGTGGGCCACTGAAGCTTTCTTT	CASSLGSGWATEAFF
TRBV20-1	NA	once	TRBJ2-3	TGCAGTGCTAGAGATCGAGATACGCAGTATTTT	CSARDRDTQYF
TRBV21-1	NA	NA	TRBJ1-1	TGTGCCAGCAGCCTAGTTGACGAAGCTTTCTTT	CASSLVDEAFF
TRBV12-3/TRBV12-4	TRBD1	NA	TRBJ2-7	TGTGCCAGCAGTCGACAGGGTTTAGGCGAGCAGTACTTC	CASSRQGLGEQYF
TRBV19	TRBD2	NA	TRBJ2-1	TGTGCCAGTAGTATAGCCCTAGCGGGGGGGTACAATGAGCAGTTCTTC	CASSIALAGGYNEQFF
TRBV6-2/TRBV6-3	NA	NA	TRBJ1-5	TGTGCCAGCAGTTATCTGCTACGGTTCGGTAGTCGGCCCCAGCATTTT	CASSYLLRFGSRPQHF
TRBV19	TRBD1	once	TRBJ1-1	TGTGCCAGTAGTCCAGGGGACAGGGGAACTGAAGCTTTCTTT	CASSPGDRGTEAFF
TRBV4-1	NA	NA	TRBJ1-3	TGCGCCAGCAGCCAAGCCCTGGGAGACTCTGGAAACACCATATATTTT	CASSQALGDSGNTIYF
TRBV19	TRBD1	NA	TRBJ1-5	TGTGCCAGTAGTCCCGCAAAAAGGGGGCGAGGTCAGCCCCAGCATTTT	CASSPAKRGRGQPQHF
TRBV21-1	NA	NA	TRBJ1-2	TGTGCCAGCAGCCCTAGGTTCAAGCCCCTCGTTAATGGCTACACCTTC	CASSPRFKPLVNGYTF
TRBV19	NA	NA	TRBJ2-7	TGTGCCAGTAGTACTTCGGGGGACTACGAGCAGTACTTC	CASSTSGDYEQYF
TRBV27	TRBD2	NA	TRBJ2-1	TGTGCCAGCAGTTCATGGGGGACTAGCGACAATGAGCAGTTCTTC	CASSSWGTSDNEQFF
TRBV27	TRBD1	NA	TRBJ1-1	TGTGCCAGCAGGGCGGACAGGAGAAACACTGAAGCTTTCTTT	CASRADRRNTEAFF
TRBV6-5	NA	few	TRBJ1-5	TGTGCCAGTGGGACAAATCGTCAGCCCCAGCATTTT	CASGTNRQPQHF
TRBV7-7	TRBD2	NA	TRBJ2-5	TGTGCCAGCAGCTTAGGGAGCGGGGGTGGGCCCCAAGAGACCCAGTACTTC	CASSLGSGGGPQETQYF
TRBV9	NA	NA	TRBJ2-3	TGTGCCAGCAGCGCCGACTTGGCGGGGAACGTGGGCACAGATACGCAGTATTTT	CASSADLAGNVGTDTQYF
TRBV7-8	NA	NA	TRBJ2-1	TGTGCCAGCAGCGCTCAAACTTACTCCTACAATGAGCAGTTCTTC	CASSAQTYSYNEQFF
TRBV7-2	NA	NA	TRBJ2-2	TGTGCCAGCAGCTTAGGGACAGCGAACACCGGGGAGCTGTTTTTT	CASSLGTANTGELFF
TRBV5-8	NA	once	TRBJ1-1	TGTGCCAGCAGCTGGGGGGGAAACACTGAAGCTTTCTTT	CASSWGGNTEAFF
TRBV6-5	TRBD2	NA	TRBJ2-1	TGTGCCAGCAGTTATAGCGGGGGGTCCAATGAGCAGTTCTTC	CASSYSGGSNEQFF
TRBV7-8	TRBD1	NA	TRBJ1-5	TGTGCCAGCAGCTTGTTGGGGGACAGGTTTCAGCCCCAGCATTTT	CASSLLGDRFQPQHF
TRBV6-6	TRBD1	NA	TRBJ1-2	TGTGCCAGCAGTCCCCCCGGGACAGGGGTTGGCTACACCTTC	CASSPPGTGVGYTF
TRBV7-9	TRBD1	NA	TRBJ2-1	TGTGCCAGCAGCTCGGGACAGGGAGGCCAAAATGAGCAGTTCTTC	CASSSGQGGQNEQFF
TRBV18	NA	few	TRBJ1-4	TGTGCCAGCTCACGCGGGACTGCAACTAATGAAAAACTGTTTTTT	CASSRGTATNEKLFF
TRBV9	TRBD2	NA	TRBJ2-2	TGTGCCAGCAGCGTAGGCGGGGGGGCAGATACCGGGGAGCTGTTTTTT	CASSVGGGADTGELFF
TRBV27	TRBD1	NA	TRBJ1-3	TGTGCCAGCACTACTAACAGGGGGCAGACTGGAAACACCATATATTTT	CASTTNRGQTGNTIYF
TRBV7-9	NA	NA	TRBJ2-3	TGTGCCAGCAGCTTTAGGTTTCCCAGGGAGGACACAGATACGCAGTATTTT	CASSFRFPREDTDTQYF
TRBV24-1	NA	once	TRBJ2-1	TGTGCCACCAGTGATTCATCGCAACTTACTAGAAATGAGCAGTTCTTC	CATSDSSQLTRNEQFF